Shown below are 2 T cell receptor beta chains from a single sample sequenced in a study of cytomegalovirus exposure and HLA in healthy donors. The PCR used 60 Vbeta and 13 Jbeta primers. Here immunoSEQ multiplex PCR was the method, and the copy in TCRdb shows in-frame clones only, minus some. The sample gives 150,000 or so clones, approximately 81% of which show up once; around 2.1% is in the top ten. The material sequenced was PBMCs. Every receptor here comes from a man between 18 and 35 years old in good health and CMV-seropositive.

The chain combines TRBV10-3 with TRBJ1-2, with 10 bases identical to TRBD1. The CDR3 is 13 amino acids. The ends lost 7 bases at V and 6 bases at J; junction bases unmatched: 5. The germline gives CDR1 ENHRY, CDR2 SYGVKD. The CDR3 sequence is CAINPGQGNGYTF. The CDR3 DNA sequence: TGTGCCATCAATCCGGGACAGGGGAATGGCTACACCTTC.

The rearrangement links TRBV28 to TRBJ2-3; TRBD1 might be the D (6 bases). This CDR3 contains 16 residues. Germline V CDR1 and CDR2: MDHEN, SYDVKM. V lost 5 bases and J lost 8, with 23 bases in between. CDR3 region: CASSPNPGQTIGTQYF. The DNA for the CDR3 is TGTGCCAGCAGTCCCAATCCGGGACAAACGATCGGTACGCAGTATTTT.